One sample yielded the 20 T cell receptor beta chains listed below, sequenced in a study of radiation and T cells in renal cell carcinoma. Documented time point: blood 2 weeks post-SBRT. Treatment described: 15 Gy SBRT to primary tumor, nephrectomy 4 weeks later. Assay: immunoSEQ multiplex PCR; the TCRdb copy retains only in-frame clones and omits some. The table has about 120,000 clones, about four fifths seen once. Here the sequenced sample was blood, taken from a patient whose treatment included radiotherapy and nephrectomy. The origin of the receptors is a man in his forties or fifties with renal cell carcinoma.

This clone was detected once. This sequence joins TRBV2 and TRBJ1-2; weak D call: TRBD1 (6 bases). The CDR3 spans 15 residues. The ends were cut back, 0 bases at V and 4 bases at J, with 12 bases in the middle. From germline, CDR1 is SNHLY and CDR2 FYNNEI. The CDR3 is CASSEAGRGAYGYTF. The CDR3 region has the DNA TGTGCCAGCAGTGAAGCGGGGAGGGGGGCCTATGGCTACACCTTC.

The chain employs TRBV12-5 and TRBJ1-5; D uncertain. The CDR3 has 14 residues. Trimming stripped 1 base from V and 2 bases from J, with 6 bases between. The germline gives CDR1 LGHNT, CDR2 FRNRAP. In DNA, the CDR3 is TGTGCTAGTGGTTTGGGGTCTGGCAATCAGCCCCAGCATTTT. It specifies CASGLGSGNQPQHF.

The CDR3 spells CASSQDSNSNQPQHF. CDR3 sequence (DNA): TGTGCCAGCTCCCAGGACAGCAATAGCAATCAGCCCCAGCATTTT. The J gene is TRBJ1-5, the V gene TRBV6-5; D may be TRBD1 (6 bases). The V end lost 8 bases, the J end lost 0 bases, and 14 bases lay between the germline ends. This CDR3 contains 15 residues. Germline assignment: CDR1 MNHEY and CDR2 SVGAGI.

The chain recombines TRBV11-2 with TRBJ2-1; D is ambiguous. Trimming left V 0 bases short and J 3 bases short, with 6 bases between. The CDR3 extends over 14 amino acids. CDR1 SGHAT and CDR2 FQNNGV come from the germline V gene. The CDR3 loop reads CASSLDPSYNEQFF. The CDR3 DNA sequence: TGTGCCAGCAGCTTAGATCCCAGCTACAATGAGCAGTTCTTC.

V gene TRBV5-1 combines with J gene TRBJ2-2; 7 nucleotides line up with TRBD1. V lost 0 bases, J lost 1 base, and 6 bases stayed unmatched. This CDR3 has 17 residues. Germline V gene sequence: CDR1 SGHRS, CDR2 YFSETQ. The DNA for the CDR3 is TGCGCCAGCAGCTTGGCAACGACAGGGAAGAACACCGGGGAGCTGTTTTTT. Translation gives CASSLATTGKNTGELFF.

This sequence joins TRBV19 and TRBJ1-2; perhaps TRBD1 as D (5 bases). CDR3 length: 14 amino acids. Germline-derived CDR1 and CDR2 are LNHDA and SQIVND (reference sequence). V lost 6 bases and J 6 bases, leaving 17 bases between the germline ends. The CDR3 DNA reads TGTGCCAGTAGCCCCAACGGGGAGGGGAATGGCTACACCTTC. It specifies CASSPNGEGNGYTF.

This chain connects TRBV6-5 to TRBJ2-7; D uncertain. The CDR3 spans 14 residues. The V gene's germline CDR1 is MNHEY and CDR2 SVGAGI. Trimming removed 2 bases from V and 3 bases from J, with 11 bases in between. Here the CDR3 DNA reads TGTGCCAGCAGTTACGACACGCCCAACTACGAGCAGTACTTC. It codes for CASSYDTPNYEQYF.

The CDR3 reads CASSYGPGTGGAISYEQYF. The CDR3 DNA sequence: TGTGCCAGCAGTTATGGTCCCGGGACAGGGGGGGCGATCTCCTACGAGCAGTACTTC. The chain has TRBV6-7 and TRBJ2-7; 11 bases fit TRBD1. TRBV6-7 is classed as an ORF, of uncertain function. The CDR3 has 19 amino acids. The V segment lost 3 bases and the J segment 0 bases; nucleotides outside the gene matches: 13.

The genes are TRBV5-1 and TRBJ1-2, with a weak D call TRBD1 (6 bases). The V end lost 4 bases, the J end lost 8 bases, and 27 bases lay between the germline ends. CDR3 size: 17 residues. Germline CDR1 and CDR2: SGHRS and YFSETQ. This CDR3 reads CASSINGALTGQGGYTF. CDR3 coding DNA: TGCGCCAGCAGCATAAACGGAGCCCTGACAGGCCAGGGGGGCTACACCTTC.

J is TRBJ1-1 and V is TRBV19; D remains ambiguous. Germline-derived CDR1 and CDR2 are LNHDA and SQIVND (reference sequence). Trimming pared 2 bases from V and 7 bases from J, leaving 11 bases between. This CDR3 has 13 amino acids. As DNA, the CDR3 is TGTGCCAGTAGTATACGTCGCGACTATGAAGCTTTCTTT. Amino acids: CASSIRRDYEAFF.

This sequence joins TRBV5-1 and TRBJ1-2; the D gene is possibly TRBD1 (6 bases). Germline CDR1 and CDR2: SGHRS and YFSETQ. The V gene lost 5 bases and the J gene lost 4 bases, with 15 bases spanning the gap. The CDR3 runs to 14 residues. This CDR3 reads CASRAGQTSYGYTF. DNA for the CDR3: TGCGCCAGCAGAGCCGGACAGACCTCCTATGGCTACACCTTC.

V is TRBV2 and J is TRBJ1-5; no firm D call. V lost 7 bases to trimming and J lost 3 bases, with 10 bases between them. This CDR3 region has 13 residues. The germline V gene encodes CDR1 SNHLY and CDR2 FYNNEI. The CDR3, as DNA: TGTGCCAGCAATGGATTGGCCAATCAGCCCCAGCATTTT. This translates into CASNGLANQPQHF.

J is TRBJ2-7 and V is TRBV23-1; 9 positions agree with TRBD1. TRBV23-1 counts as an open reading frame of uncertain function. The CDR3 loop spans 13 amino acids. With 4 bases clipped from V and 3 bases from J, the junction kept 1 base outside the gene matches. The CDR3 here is CASSRDRVYEQYF. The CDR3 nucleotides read TGCGCCAGCAGTCGGGACAGGGTCTACGAGCAGTACTTC.

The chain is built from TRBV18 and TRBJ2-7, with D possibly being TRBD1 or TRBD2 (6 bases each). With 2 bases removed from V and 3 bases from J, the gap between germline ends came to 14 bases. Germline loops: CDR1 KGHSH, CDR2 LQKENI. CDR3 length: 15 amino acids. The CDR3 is CASSPGGDKSYEQYF. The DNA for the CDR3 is TGTGCCAGCTCACCAGGCGGGGACAAAAGCTACGAGCAGTACTTC.

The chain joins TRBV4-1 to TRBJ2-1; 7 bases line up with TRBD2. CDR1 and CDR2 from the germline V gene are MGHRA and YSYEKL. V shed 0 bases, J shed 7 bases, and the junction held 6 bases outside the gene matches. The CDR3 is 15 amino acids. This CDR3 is CASSQERTRQNEQFF. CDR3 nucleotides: TGCGCCAGCAGCCAAGAACGGACTAGGCAAAATGAGCAGTTCTTC.

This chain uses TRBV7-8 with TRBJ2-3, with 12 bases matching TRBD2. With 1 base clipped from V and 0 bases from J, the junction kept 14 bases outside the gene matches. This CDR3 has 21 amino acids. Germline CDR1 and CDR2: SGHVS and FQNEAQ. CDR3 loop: CASSLGWGRLAGVDSTDTQYF. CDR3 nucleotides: TGTGCCAGCAGCTTAGGTTGGGGGAGACTAGCGGGGGTTGATAGCACAGATACGCAGTATTTT.

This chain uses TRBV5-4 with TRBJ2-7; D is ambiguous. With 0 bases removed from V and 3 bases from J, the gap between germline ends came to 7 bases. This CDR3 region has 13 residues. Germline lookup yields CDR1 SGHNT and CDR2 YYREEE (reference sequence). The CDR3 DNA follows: TGTGCCAGCAGCTTGGCTGGAGTCTACGAGCAGTACTTC. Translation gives CASSLAGVYEQYF.

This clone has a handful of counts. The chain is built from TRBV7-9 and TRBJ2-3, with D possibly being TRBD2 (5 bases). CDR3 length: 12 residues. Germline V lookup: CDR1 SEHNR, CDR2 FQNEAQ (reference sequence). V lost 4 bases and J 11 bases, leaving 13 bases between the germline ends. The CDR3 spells CASSSPRGGQYF. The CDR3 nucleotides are TGTGCCAGCAGCTCCCCCCGCGGAGGGCAGTATTTT.

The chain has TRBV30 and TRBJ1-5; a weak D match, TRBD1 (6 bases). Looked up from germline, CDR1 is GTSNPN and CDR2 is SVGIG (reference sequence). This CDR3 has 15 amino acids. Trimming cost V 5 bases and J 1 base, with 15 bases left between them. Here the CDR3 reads CAWASGGTSNQPQHF. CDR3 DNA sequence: TGTGCCTGGGCCTCCGGGGGGACAAGCAATCAGCCCCAGCATTTT.

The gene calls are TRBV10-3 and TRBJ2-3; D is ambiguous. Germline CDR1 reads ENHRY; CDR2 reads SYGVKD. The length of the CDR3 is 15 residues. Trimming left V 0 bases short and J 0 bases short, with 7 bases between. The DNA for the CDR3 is TGTGCCATCAGTGAGTCTAGATCAAGCACAGATACGCAGTATTTT. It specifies CAISESRSSTDTQYF.